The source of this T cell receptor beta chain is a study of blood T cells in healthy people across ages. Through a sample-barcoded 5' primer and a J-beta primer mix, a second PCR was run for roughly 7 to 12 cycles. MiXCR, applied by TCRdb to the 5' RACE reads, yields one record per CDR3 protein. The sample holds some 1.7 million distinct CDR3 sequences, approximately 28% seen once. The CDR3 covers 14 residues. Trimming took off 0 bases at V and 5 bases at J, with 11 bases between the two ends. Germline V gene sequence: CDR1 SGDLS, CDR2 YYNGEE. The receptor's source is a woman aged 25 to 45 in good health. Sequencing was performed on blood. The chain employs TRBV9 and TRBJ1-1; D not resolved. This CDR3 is CASSVGRMGTEAFF. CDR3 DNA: TGTGCCAGCAGCGTAGGGCGCATGGGGACTGAAGCTTTCTTT.